This is a list of T cell receptor beta chains from one sample in a study of PD-L1 blockade in urothelial cancer. Generated by immunoSEQ multiplex PCR, the TCRdb table keeps only in-frame clones and is missing some. The sample yields 40,000 or so clones, approximately 78% seen once. The specimen was PBMCs, collected around atezolizumab (anti-PD-L1) treatment. These receptors originate from a man aged 60-69 years with urothelial cancer. Each CDR3 is given with its conserved first and last residue. Fields, in order: clone size, J gene, D gene, V gene, CDR3 DNA, CDR3 protein. The D gene is left open where the match is weak. Clone size is not always given. Where it is, it says once, few, many or a class for expanded clones.

abundance: once; j_gene: TRBJ1-3; d_gene: -; v_gene: TRBV7-2; CDR3nt: TGTGCCAGCAGCCTTCCAGGGACTGGAAACACCATATATTTT; CDR3aa: CASSLPGTGNTIYF
abundance: -; j_gene: TRBJ1-1; d_gene: -; v_gene: TRBV2; CDR3nt: TGTGCCAGCAACCGAGGGATCACTGAAGCTTTCTTT; CDR3aa: CASNRGITEAFF
abundance: -; j_gene: TRBJ2-7; d_gene: -; v_gene: TRBV19; CDR3nt: TGTGCCAGTAGTATTTGGGGGCCGAACGAGCAGTACTTC; CDR3aa: CASSIWGPNEQYF
abundance: -; j_gene: TRBJ2-7; d_gene: -; v_gene: TRBV6-6; CDR3nt: TGTGCCAGCAGTTACTCGGAGGACGAGGGCGAGCAGTACTTC; CDR3aa: CASSYSEDEGEQYF
abundance: -; j_gene: TRBJ1-2; d_gene: -; v_gene: TRBV18; CDR3nt: TGTGCCAGCTCACCACCGGAGGGGCCCTACACCTTC; CDR3aa: CASSPPEGPYTF
abundance: -; j_gene: TRBJ2-1; d_gene: TRBD2; v_gene: TRBV27; CDR3nt: TGTGCCAGCAGTCTCACTAGCGGGGTCTACAATGAGCAGTTCTTC; CDR3aa: CASSLTSGVYNEQFF
abundance: -; j_gene: TRBJ2-6; d_gene: -; v_gene: TRBV5-5; CDR3nt: TGTGCCAGCAGCTTTAACTCTGGGGCCAACGTCCTGACTTTC; CDR3aa: CASSFNSGANVLTF
abundance: -; j_gene: TRBJ1-5; d_gene: -; v_gene: TRBV7-8; CDR3nt: TGTGCCAGCAGCTTTGGCCCTAGCAATCAGCCCCAGCATTTT; CDR3aa: CASSFGPSNQPQHF
abundance: -; j_gene: TRBJ2-3; d_gene: -; v_gene: TRBV1; CDR3nt: TGCACCAGCAGCCAAGATCAAGCTAGCGGCACAGATACGCAGTATTTT; CDR3aa: CTSSQDQASGTDTQYF
abundance: -; j_gene: TRBJ2-3; d_gene: TRBD2; v_gene: TRBV7-9; CDR3nt: TGTGCCAGCAGCTTATTGATTAGCGGGGGGACAGATACGCAGTATTTT; CDR3aa: CASSLLISGGTDTQYF
abundance: -; j_gene: TRBJ2-1; d_gene: TRBD1; v_gene: TRBV28; CDR3nt: TGTGCCAGCAGTTTTGCGGGACAGGGACACAATGAGCAGTTCTTC; CDR3aa: CASSFAGQGHNEQFF
abundance: -; j_gene: TRBJ1-4; d_gene: -; v_gene: TRBV5-6; CDR3nt: TGTGCCAGCAGCCACAGGGATAATGAAAAACTGTTTTTT; CDR3aa: CASSHRDNEKLFF
abundance: few; j_gene: TRBJ2-1; d_gene: TRBD2; v_gene: TRBV25-1; CDR3nt: TGTGCCAGCAGTAAACTAGCGGGAGTCGGGAATGAGCAGTTCTTC; CDR3aa: CASSKLAGVGNEQFF
abundance: -; j_gene: TRBJ2-1; d_gene: TRBD2; v_gene: TRBV7-9; CDR3nt: TGTGCCAGCAGCTTAGCTCTACTAGCGGGAGTGTTCTTC; CDR3aa: CASSLALLAGVFF
abundance: -; j_gene: TRBJ1-3; d_gene: -; v_gene: TRBV6-5; CDR3nt: TGTGCCAGCAAGACGAGACAATCTGGAAACACCATATATTTT; CDR3aa: CASKTRQSGNTIYF
abundance: -; j_gene: TRBJ2-3; d_gene: TRBD1; v_gene: TRBV5-8; CDR3nt: TGTGCCAGCAGCCTCTTGGGACAGGGACGAAACACAGATACGCAGTATTTT; CDR3aa: CASSLLGQGRNTDTQYF
abundance: few; j_gene: TRBJ1-5; d_gene: TRBD1; v_gene: TRBV10-3; CDR3nt: TGTGCCATCGGAGAGACAGGGGATGGCAATCAGCCCCAGCATTTT; CDR3aa: CAIGETGDGNQPQHF
abundance: -; j_gene: TRBJ2-2; d_gene: TRBD2; v_gene: TRBV5-4; CDR3nt: TGTGCCAGCAGCTTGGGTAGCGGGAGGGCCACCGGGGAGCTGTTTTTT; CDR3aa: CASSLGSGRATGELFF
abundance: few; j_gene: TRBJ1-4; d_gene: -; v_gene: TRBV19; CDR3nt: TGTGCCAGTAGGACGGGACAAGCAACTAATGAAAAACTGTTTTTT; CDR3aa: CASRTGQATNEKLFF
abundance: -; j_gene: TRBJ2-1; d_gene: TRBD2; v_gene: TRBV7-8; CDR3nt: TGTGCCAGCAGCCGTCCGGGACTAGCGGGGGGGAATGAGCAGTTCTTC; CDR3aa: CASSRPGLAGGNEQFF
abundance: -; j_gene: TRBJ1-5; d_gene: -; v_gene: TRBV21-1; CDR3nt: TGTGCCAGCAGCAAAGGGACAGGGCGCCAGCCCCAGCATTTT; CDR3aa: CASSKGTGRQPQHF
abundance: once; j_gene: TRBJ2-4; d_gene: -; v_gene: TRBV10-1; CDR3nt: TGCGCCAGCAGTGAGTCGCAGGGAAACATTCAGTACTTC; CDR3aa: CASSESQGNIQYF
abundance: -; j_gene: TRBJ2-1; d_gene: TRBD2; v_gene: TRBV5-1; CDR3nt: TGCGCCAGCAGCTCCACTAGCGGGGGGGCCGGGGCATACAATGAGCAGTTCTTC; CDR3aa: CASSSTSGGAGAYNEQFF
abundance: -; j_gene: TRBJ2-5; d_gene: TRBD1; v_gene: TRBV28; CDR3nt: TGTGCCAGCAGTTTGATTCCGGGACAGGGGACGGGAGAGACCCAGTACTTC; CDR3aa: CASSLIPGQGTGETQYF
abundance: -; j_gene: TRBJ2-7; d_gene: -; v_gene: TRBV19; CDR3nt: TGTGCCAGTAGGCCGGGACACCTCTACGAGCAGTACTTC; CDR3aa: CASRPGHLYEQYF
abundance: few; j_gene: TRBJ1-5; d_gene: -; v_gene: TRBV28; CDR3nt: TGTGCCAGCAGCTCTTCGGGAGCGTTCGGCAATCAGCCCCAGCATTTT; CDR3aa: CASSSSGAFGNQPQHF
abundance: -; j_gene: TRBJ2-1; d_gene: TRBD2; v_gene: TRBV29-1; CDR3nt: TGCAGCGTTGAGAGACTAGCGGGAGGGAGCTCCTACAATGAGCAGTTCTTC; CDR3aa: CSVERLAGGSSYNEQFF
abundance: -; j_gene: TRBJ2-1; d_gene: -; v_gene: TRBV6-6; CDR3nt: TGTGCCAGCAGTTACGGGAGGGAGCAGTTCTTC; CDR3aa: CASSYGREQFF
abundance: once; j_gene: TRBJ2-1; d_gene: -; v_gene: TRBV7-2; CDR3nt: TGTGCCAGCAGCTTAGCGTCCTTCGGCTACAATGAGCAGTTCTTC; CDR3aa: CASSLASFGYNEQFF
abundance: -; j_gene: TRBJ2-2; d_gene: TRBD2; v_gene: TRBV4-3; CDR3nt: TGCGCCAGCAGCCAAGAGGGCGGGAGAAACACCGGGGAGCTGTTTTTT; CDR3aa: CASSQEGGRNTGELFF
abundance: -; j_gene: TRBJ1-3; d_gene: -; v_gene: TRBV5-4; CDR3nt: TGTGCCAGCAGCTTGTCGTCAGGGCAAACTGGAAACACCATATATTTT; CDR3aa: CASSLSSGQTGNTIYF
abundance: -; j_gene: TRBJ2-4; d_gene: TRBD2; v_gene: TRBV27; CDR3nt: TGTGCCAGCAGTCCACGGACTAGCGGGGGCGGCGTCATTCAGTACTTC; CDR3aa: CASSPRTSGGGVIQYF
abundance: -; j_gene: TRBJ2-2; d_gene: TRBD1; v_gene: TRBV5-1; CDR3nt: TGCGCCAGCAGCCCGACAGGGGTTAGCACCGGGGAGCTGTTTTTT; CDR3aa: CASSPTGVSTGELFF
abundance: -; j_gene: TRBJ1-2; d_gene: TRBD1; v_gene: TRBV28; CDR3nt: TGTGCCAGCAGTGTGAGGGGGCTGGGCTATGGCTACACCTTC; CDR3aa: CASSVRGLGYGYTF
abundance: -; j_gene: TRBJ2-1; d_gene: TRBD2; v_gene: TRBV6-5; CDR3nt: TGTGCCAGCAGCCTCGCCGGGGGGGGAGTAGAGCAGTTCTTC; CDR3aa: CASSLAGGGVEQFF
abundance: -; j_gene: TRBJ1-3; d_gene: -; v_gene: TRBV5-4; CDR3nt: TGTGCCAGCAGCTATACGGGACTACTCTCTGGAAACACCATATATTTT; CDR3aa: CASSYTGLLSGNTIYF
abundance: -; j_gene: TRBJ2-7; d_gene: -; v_gene: TRBV29-1; CDR3nt: TGCAGTACCCGGGACACCTCCTACGAGCAGTACTTC; CDR3aa: CSTRDTSYEQYF
abundance: -; j_gene: TRBJ2-7; d_gene: -; v_gene: TRBV28; CDR3nt: TGTGCCAGCTTGAGGGGGTCCTACGAGCAGTACTTC; CDR3aa: CASLRGSYEQYF
abundance: once; j_gene: TRBJ2-1; d_gene: -; v_gene: TRBV4-2; CDR3nt: TGTGCCAGCAGCCAAGGACCTGATTGGGGGGAGAGCTCCTACAATGAGCAGTTCTTC; CDR3aa: CASSQGPDWGESSYNEQFF
abundance: once; j_gene: TRBJ2-3; d_gene: TRBD1; v_gene: TRBV10-2; CDR3nt: TGCGCCAGCAGGAACAGGGGGAGCACAGATACGCAGTATTTT; CDR3aa: CASRNRGSTDTQYF
abundance: -; j_gene: TRBJ2-1; d_gene: -; v_gene: TRBV7-2; CDR3nt: TGTGCCAGCAGCTTAGTCAGGGGAGGGTCGAGGAATGAGCAGTTCTTC; CDR3aa: CASSLVRGGSRNEQFF
abundance: -; j_gene: TRBJ2-3; d_gene: -; v_gene: TRBV9; CDR3nt: TGTGCCAGCAGCGTAGCTGCAGGGGAACGCACAGATACGCAGTATTTT; CDR3aa: CASSVAAGERTDTQYF
abundance: -; j_gene: TRBJ2-7; d_gene: TRBD1; v_gene: TRBV19; CDR3nt: TGTGCCAGTAAAGCCGGGACAGGTATTTACGAGCAGTACTTC; CDR3aa: CASKAGTGIYEQYF
abundance: -; j_gene: TRBJ2-7; d_gene: -; v_gene: TRBV25-1; CDR3nt: TGTGCCAGCAGTAACCGGGACACGGCTTACGAGCAGTACTTC; CDR3aa: CASSNRDTAYEQYF
abundance: few; j_gene: TRBJ2-1; d_gene: -; v_gene: TRBV7-9; CDR3nt: TGTGCCAGCAGCCCCCCAGTATCCGGCGGTAATGAGCAGTTCTTC; CDR3aa: CASSPPVSGGNEQFF
abundance: -; j_gene: TRBJ2-1; d_gene: -; v_gene: TRBV5-4; CDR3nt: TGTGCCAGCAGCTTTGAGGCCAATGAGCAGTTCTTC; CDR3aa: CASSFEANEQFF
abundance: -; j_gene: TRBJ1-4; d_gene: -; v_gene: TRBV30; CDR3nt: TGTGCCTGGAGTGTACCGGGAAAAAGGGGACTTATGTTTTTT; CDR3aa: CAWSVPGKRGLMFF
abundance: -; j_gene: TRBJ2-1; d_gene: TRBD2; v_gene: TRBV19; CDR3nt: TGTGCCAGTCCTCCACTAGCGGGAGATTCTGAGAATAATGAGCAGTTCTTC; CDR3aa: CASPPLAGDSENNEQFF